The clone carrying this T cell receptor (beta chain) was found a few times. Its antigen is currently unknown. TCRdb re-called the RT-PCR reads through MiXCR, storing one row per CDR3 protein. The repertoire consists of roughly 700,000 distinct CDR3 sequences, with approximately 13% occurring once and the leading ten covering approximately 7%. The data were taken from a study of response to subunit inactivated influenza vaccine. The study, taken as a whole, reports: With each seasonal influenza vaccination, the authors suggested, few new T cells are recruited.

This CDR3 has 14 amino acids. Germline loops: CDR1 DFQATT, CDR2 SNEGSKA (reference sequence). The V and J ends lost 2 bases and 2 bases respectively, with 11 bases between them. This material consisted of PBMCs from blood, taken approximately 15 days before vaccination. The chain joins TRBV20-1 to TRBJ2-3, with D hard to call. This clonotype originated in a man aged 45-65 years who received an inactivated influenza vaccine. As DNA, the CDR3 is TGCAGTGCTAGAACGGCTGCCTCCACAGATACGCAGTATTTT. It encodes CSARTAASTDTQYF.